This TCR beta chain originates from a study of glioma-infiltrating T cells. Whole-study findings and limits: Non-neoplastic patients had below-expected tissue-blood divergence, while all gliomas exceeded expectation.

The iRepertoire nested amplicon-rescue multiplex PCR amplified TCR alpha and beta CDR3s from RNA. Input was roughly 100-450 ng of tissue mRNA or PBMC total RNA. TCRdb re-analysed the multiplex PCR reads in MiXCR, keeping a single row per CDR3 protein. The table includes some 110,000 distinct CDR3 sequences, roughly 24% detected once. Points on this clonotype: Its antigen is currently unknown. The junction and the germline gene differ at one end; a read error may be behind it.

This CDR3 is built from 15 residues. The germline gives CDR1 MGHRA, CDR2 YSYEKL. The chain joins TRBV4-1 to TRBJ1-2; D is undetermined. The sample comprised glioma tissue, nonneoplastic brain tissue, or PBMCs (not recorded which). This clonotype was sampled from a human donor with low-grade glioma or glioblastoma, undergoing nonglioma brain surgery, or in good health (not recorded which). The CDR3, as DNA: TGCTCCAGCAGCCAAGACCAAAGGGAGAACTATGGCTACACCTTC. Protein sequence: CSSSQDQRENYGYTF.